The clone carrying this T cell receptor (beta chain) came up once. The sample is drawn from a study of blood T cell repertoires in COVID-19. V dropped 3 bases and J dropped 5; count of bases not matched to a gene: 9. CDR1 is SEHNR, CDR2 FQNEAQ, per germline (reference sequence). The CDR3 runs 16 residues. Some clones are missing from TCRdb's copy, which holds only in-frame ones; the method was immunoSEQ multiplex PCR. The sample has under 300,000 clones; 89% are singletons. The sample was peripheral blood. This receptor was obtained from a middle-aged woman who had recovered from COVID-19. This sequence joins TRBV7-9 and TRBJ2-7, with 11 bases lining up with TRBD2. The CDR3 here is CASSFSGGAFKDEQYF. The CDR3 DNA sequence: TGTGCCAGCAGCTTTAGCGGGGGGGCCTTTAAGGACGAGCAGTACTTC.